These 22 T cell receptor beta chains were sequenced from one sample in a study of OX40 agonist ivuxolimab in advanced cancers. Clones were read by immunoSEQ multiplex PCR, and TCRdb kept only the in-frame ones, dropping some. The sample has tens of thousands of clones; 80% to 95% are singletons. The sequences come from CD4+ or CD8+ T cells sorted from blood, collected in a trial of the OX40 agonist ivuxolimab. The receptors here all came from an adult with an advanced solid tumor such as melanoma, head and neck, liver or kidney cancer.

The chain carries TRBV5-4 and TRBJ2-7, with 8 bases identical to TRBD2. With V trimmed by 4 bases and J by 3 bases, 12 bases remained unmatched. Germline V gene sequence: CDR1 SGHNT, CDR2 YYREEE (reference sequence). This CDR3 comprises 16 residues. This CDR3 is CASSQGVRLANYEQYF. The CDR3 DNA follows: TGTGCCAGCAGCCAAGGGGTCCGACTAGCGAACTACGAGCAGTACTTC.

In this sample, this clone turned up a few times. Other DNA sequences in the sample encode the same CDR3. As DNA, the CDR3 is TGTGCCTGGAGTGTCGTCAGTGGAAACACCATATATTTT. It yields the protein CAWSVVSGNTIYF. The rearrangement uses TRBV30 and TRBJ1-3; D is ambiguous. Germline assignment: CDR1 GTSNPN and CDR2 SVGIG (reference sequence). The CDR3 length is 13 residues. Trimming cost V 0 bases and J 3 bases, with 6 bases left between them.

This clone was detected only once. The chain couples TRBV19 to TRBJ2-5; 10 bases fit TRBD1. After removal of 5 bases from V and 4 bases from J, the junction contained 10 bases not matched to a gene. From germline, CDR1 is LNHDA and CDR2 SQIVND (reference sequence). The CDR3 has 16 residues. The DNA for the CDR3 is TGTGCCAGTAGTCTCAGACAGGGGGCAATTGGAGAGACCCAGTACTTC. Its translation: CASSLRQGAIGETQYF.

The chain is built from TRBV28 and TRBJ2-7; no clear D gene. Germline CDR1 MDHEN, CDR2 SYDVKM. Trimming took 7 bases from V and 6 from J, leaving 7 bases between them. This CDR3 comprises 10 residues. DNA of the CDR3: TGTGCCAGCAAATCCCGCGAGCAGTACTTC. Translated, it gives CASKSREQYF.

The chain combines TRBV19 with TRBJ2-1; maybe TRBD2 (5 bases). Germline values: CDR1 LNHDA, CDR2 SQIVND (reference sequence). V lost 6 bases and J lost 0, with 9 bases in between. The CDR3 is made up of 14 amino acids. The CDR3 is CASRSGGSYNEQFF. The CDR3 nucleotides read TGTGCCAGTAGGAGCGGAGGCTCCTACAATGAGCAGTTCTTC.

This clone was observed a few times. The chain uses TRBV14 and TRBJ1-5; 9 bases agree with TRBD1. The CDR3 runs 18 residues. The germline V gene encodes CDR1 SGHDN and CDR2 FVKESK. With 0 bases clipped from V and 3 bases from J, the junction kept 9 bases outside the gene matches. The CDR3: CASSQDRTGELVNQPQHF. As DNA, the CDR3 is TGTGCCAGCAGCCAAGATCGGACAGGGGAACTGGTCAATCAGCCCCAGCATTTT.

The gene calls are TRBV21-1 and TRBJ1-5. TRBV21-1 is a listed pseudogene. The CDR3 extends over 14 amino acids. The CDR3 here is CASSNRDDNQPQHF. The DNA of the CDR3 is TGTGCCAGCAGCAACCGGGACGACAATCAGCCCCAGCATTTT.

The chain employs TRBV27 and TRBJ1-1; maybe TRBD1 (5 bases). The germline gives CDR1 MNHEY, CDR2 SMNVEV (reference sequence). The CDR3 extends over 14 amino acids. V was cut by 5 bases and J by 3 bases, with 13 bases left in between. The DNA of the CDR3 is TGTGCCAGCAGTACCGACGGAGGGGACACTGAAGCTTTCTTT. It codes for CASSTDGGDTEAFF.

The gene calls are TRBV11-2 and TRBJ1-2; 9 bases are shared with TRBD1. The CDR3 totals 15 residues. CDR1 and CDR2 (germline): SGHAT, FQNNGV. V gave up 5 bases and J gave up 4 bases; unmatched junction bases: 8. The CDR3 bases are TGTGCCAGCAGCCCCGGGACAGGGACTTTCTATGGCTACACCTTC. It yields the protein CASSPGTGTFYGYTF. Full variable domain (outside the CDR3, taken from reference TRBV11-2 and TRBJ1-2): EAGVAQSPRYKIIEKRQSVAFWCNPISGHATLYWYQQILGQGPKLLIQFQNNGVVDDSQLPKDRFSAERLKGVDSTLKIQPAKLEDSAVYLCASSPGTGTFYGYTFGSGTRLTVV.

The chain uses TRBV11-2 and TRBJ2-5, with D hard to call. The V gene lost 2 bases and the J gene lost 10 bases, with 11 bases spanning the gap. Germline loops: CDR1 SGHAT, CDR2 FQNNGV. This CDR3 has 12 residues. The CDR3 DNA follows: TGTGCCAGCAGCTTAAACAGATTGATCCAGTACTTC. Protein product: CASSLNRLIQYF. The complete variable domain, with remaining parts taken from reference TRBV11-2 and TRBJ2-5, reads EAGVAQSPRYKIIEKRQSVAFWCNPISGHATLYWYQQILGQGPKLLIQFQNNGVVDDSQLPKDRFSAERLKGVDSTLKIQPAKLEDSAVYLCASSLNRLIQYFGPGTRLLVL.

The chain recombines TRBV5-6 with TRBJ2-5; D tentatively reads TRBD1 or TRBD2 (5 bases each). The CDR3 sequence is 12 residues long. CDR1 and CDR2 from the germline V gene are SGHDT and YYEEEE. Trimming shortened V by 4 bases and J by 4 bases, and 8 bases separated the two germline ends. CDR3: CASSPGTETQYF. The CDR3 DNA is TGTGCCAGCAGCCCAGGGACAGAGACCCAGTACTTC.

J is TRBJ1-2 and V is TRBV5-8; TRBD1 is a possible D gene (6 bases). Germline lookup yields CDR1 SGHTS and CDR2 YDEGEE. The CDR3 is 15 amino acids. V shed 4 bases and J shed 4 bases, with 17 bases lying between them. CDR3 protein: CASSHRPGQTYGYTF. The CDR3 DNA reads TGTGCCAGCAGCCATCGACCCGGACAGACCTATGGCTACACCTTC.

This chain joins TRBV9 and TRBJ2-3, with 10 bases matching TRBD2. Trimming removed 0 bases from V and 7 bases from J; junction bases left unmatched: 11. Germline CDR1 is SGDLS and CDR2 is YYNGEE. The CDR3 length is 17 residues. CDR3 sequence: CASSVGMSGRAGNTQYF. CDR3 bases: TGTGCCAGCAGCGTAGGCATGAGCGGGAGGGCCGGGAATACGCAGTATTTT.

This clone was seen just once. V is TRBV7-9 and J is TRBJ2-2; 8 bases align to TRBD1. With 7 bases clipped from V and 4 bases from J, the junction kept 17 bases outside the gene matches. CDR1 SEHNR and CDR2 FQNEAQ come from the germline V gene (reference sequence). This CDR3 has 18 residues. CDR3 nucleotides: TGTGCCAGCACCGAGGCATCAGGGGGCCTACTTTTCACCGGGGAGCTGTTTTTT. Amino acids: CASTEASGGLLFTGELFF.

The V call is TRBV30, the J call TRBJ2-3; D remains ambiguous. Germline values: CDR1 GTSNPN, CDR2 SVGIG (reference sequence). V gave up 0 bases and J gave up 6 bases, with 16 bases separating them. This CDR3 is built from 15 residues. DNA of the CDR3: TGTGCCTGGAGTGTACTGGAAGGGAATGTCGATACGCAGTATTTT. Its protein product is CAWSVLEGNVDTQYF.

This sequence joins TRBV30 and TRBJ2-1; the match to TRBD2 covers 8 bases. The germline V gene has CDR1 GTSNPN and CDR2 SVGIG (reference sequence). The V segment lost 0 bases and the J segment 6 bases; nucleotides outside the gene matches: 10. This CDR3 spans 16 amino acids. CDR3 sequence: CAWSVTPPGGGNEQFF. Written as DNA, the CDR3 is TGTGCCTGGAGTGTAACCCCCCCGGGAGGGGGCAATGAGCAGTTCTTC.

The V and J genes are TRBV7-3 and TRBJ2-7; 7 nucleotides line up with TRBD2. The germline V gene encodes CDR1 SGHTA and CDR2 FQGTGA. V trimming: 5 bases; J trimming: 2 bases; junction bases outside the gene matches: 6. The CDR3 is 14 amino acids. CDR3 in DNA: TGTGCCAGCAGCCCCACTAGCGACGCCTACGAGCAGTACTTC. Protein sequence: CASSPTSDAYEQYF. Full variable domain (outside the CDR3, taken from reference TRBV7-3 and TRBJ2-7): GAGVSQTPSNKVTEKGKYVELRCDPISGHTALYWYRQSLGQGPEFLIYFQGTGAADDSGLPNDRFFAVRPEGSVSTLKIQRTERGDSAVYLCASSPTSDAYEQYFGPGTRLTVT.

V usage is TRBV28 and J usage is TRBJ2-3; 8 positions agree with TRBD1. Germline values: CDR1 MDHEN, CDR2 SYDVKM. The trim removed 3 bases at V and 3 bases at J, leaving 8 bases unmatched. The CDR3 contains 16 residues. Written as DNA, the CDR3 is TGTGCCAGCAGTTTGGGACAGGTTAGGTTTACAGATACGCAGTATTTT. Translating it yields CASSLGQVRFTDTQYF.

The genes are TRBV4-3 and TRBJ2-5; TRBD2 agrees at 9 bases. This CDR3 has 16 amino acids. The ends lost 1 base at V and 1 base at J; junction bases unmatched: 4. Germline V gene data show CDR1 as LGHNA and CDR2 as YSLEER. As DNA, the CDR3 is TGCGCCAGCAGCCAAGTCGGACTAGCGACCCAAGAGACCCAGTACTTC. It translates to CASSQVGLATQETQYF.

The V call is TRBV7-8, the J call TRBJ2-1, with 8 bases lining up with TRBD2. The CDR3 has 15 residues. Germline CDR1 is SGHVS and CDR2 is FQNEAQ. The V and J ends lost 5 bases and 9 bases, in that order; junction bases with no gene match: 12. The CDR3: CASSLGGTSGAEQFF. CDR3 DNA sequence: TGTGCCAGCAGCCTAGGGGGGACTAGTGGGGCTGAGCAGTTCTTC. The whole variable domain, filled in from reference TRBV7-8 and TRBJ2-1, reads GAGVSQSPRYKVAKRGQDVALRCDPISGHVSLFWYQQALGQGPEFLTYFQNEAQLDKSGLPSDRFFAERPEGSVSTLKIQRTQQEDSAVYLCASSLGGTSGAEQFFGPGTRLTVL.

The J gene is TRBJ2-7, the V gene TRBV29-1; weak D call: TRBD1 (5 bases). The CDR3 runs to 12 residues. Germline V gene lookup returns CDR1 SQVTM and CDR2 ANQGSEA. Trimming pared 4 bases from V and 3 bases from J, leaving 10 bases between. CDR3 bases: TGCAGCGTTGTCCTACAGGACTACGAGCAGTACTTC. This sequence encodes CSVVLQDYEQYF.

The chain carries TRBV5-4 and TRBJ2-7; 11 bases line up with TRBD2. Trimming cost V 4 bases and J 7 bases; bases outside gene matches: 13. The CDR3 has 16 residues. CDR1 SGHNT and CDR2 YYREEE come from the germline V gene (reference sequence). The DNA for the CDR3 is TGTGCCAGCAGCCTGCCTGCGGGACTAGCGGCTGGGGAGCAGTACTTC. This encodes CASSLPAGLAAGEQYF.